One and the same sample provided the 27 T cell receptor beta chains below, sequenced in a study of blood T cell repertoires in COVID-19. The table came from immunoSEQ multiplex PCR; TCRdb's copy has only in-frame clones and leaves some out. This sample has almost 500,000 clones, with approximately 90% found just once. Sequenced material: PBMCs or T cells enriched from blood (not recorded which). These receptors all stem from a woman between 55 and 75 years old who had recovered from COVID-19.

The chain couples TRBV5-1 to TRBJ2-1, with TRBD1 identical over 7 bases. The germline CDR1 and CDR2 sequences are SGHRS and YFSETQ. The V gene end was trimmed by 2 bases and the J gene end by 2 bases; junction bases not matched to a gene: 4. CDR3 length: 15 residues. This CDR3 reads CASSFSTGTYNEQFF. CDR3 nucleotide sequence: TGCGCCAGCAGCTTCTCGACAGGGACCTACAATGAGCAGTTCTTC. The variable domain in full, completed from reference TRBV5-1 and TRBJ2-1, reads KAGVTQTPRYLIKTRGQQVTLSCSPISGHRSVSWYQQTPGQGLQFLFEYFSETQRNKGNFPGRFSGRQFSNSRSEMNVSTLELGDSALYLCASSFSTGTYNEQFFGPGTRLTVL.

V and J are TRBV6-5 and TRBJ1-5; weak D call: TRBD1 (5 bases). Trimming shortened V by 3 bases and J by 3 bases, and 9 bases separated the two germline ends. This CDR3 spans 14 amino acids. Germline CDR1 and CDR2: MNHEY and SVGAGI. This chain's CDR3 is CASSYRQTNQPQHF. In DNA form, the CDR3 reads TGTGCCAGCAGTTATAGACAGACCAATCAGCCCCAGCATTTT.

The chain recombines TRBV9 with TRBJ2-5, with D possibly being TRBD2 (5 bases). Trimming left V 4 bases short and J 4 bases short, with 14 bases between. The CDR3 totals 14 residues. Germline V CDR1 and CDR2: SGDLS, YYNGEE. CDR3 loop: CASSSRSAGETQYF. The CDR3 nucleotides read TGTGCCAGCAGCTCGAGATCGGCGGGAGAGACCCAGTACTTC.

The genes are TRBV3-1 (or the pseudogene TRBV3-2) and TRBJ1-2; 7 bases map to TRBD1. With 1 base clipped from V and 2 bases from J, the junction kept 1 base outside the gene matches. The CDR3 length is 14 residues. The V gene's germline CDR1 is LGHDT and CDR2 YNNKEL (reference sequence). CDR3: CASSQGGQNYGYTF. In nucleotides, the CDR3 is TGTGCCAGCAGCCAAGGGGGACAGAACTATGGCTACACCTTC.

The rearrangement joins TRBV5-5 to TRBJ1-2; D uncertain. This CDR3 has 14 amino acids. Germline V gives CDR1 SGHKS, CDR2 YYEKEE (reference sequence). V shed 0 bases and J shed 0 bases, with 6 bases lying between them. CDR3 coding DNA: TGTGCCAGCAGCTTGGGTCCAGCTAACTATGGCTACACCTTC. Residues: CASSLGPANYGYTF.

CDR3 DNA: TGTGCCAGCAGCCAAGTGGATAGGGGATACGAGCAGTACTTC. Its translation is CASSQVDRGYEQYF. This chain connects TRBV4-2 to TRBJ2-7, with D possibly matching TRBD1 (5 bases). V lost 1 base, J lost 4 bases, and 11 bases lay in between. Germline V gives CDR1 LGHNA, CDR2 YNFKEQ. This CDR3 is built from 14 residues.

This chain uses TRBV21-1 with TRBJ1-4; the table's D call, TRBD1, has no DNA check behind it. TRBV21-1 is assigned pseudogene status. The CDR3 has 15 residues. CDR3 nucleotides: TGTGCCAGCAGCAATGTCTGGGGGCTCGGAGAAAAACTGTTTTTT. This encodes CASSNVWGLGEKLFF.

The genes are TRBV5-4 and TRBJ2-1; 11 bases agree with TRBD2. CDR3 size: 17 residues. V lost 2 bases, J lost 4 bases, and 8 bases stayed unmatched. The germline V gene encodes CDR1 SGHNT and CDR2 YYREEE (reference sequence). The CDR3 region has the DNA TGTGCCAGCAGCTTAACCCTACTAGCGGGGGAATACAATGAGCAGTTCTTC. Its protein is CASSLTLLAGEYNEQFF.

The V and J genes are TRBV28 and TRBJ2-3, with 8 nucleotides matching TRBD2. The ends lost 5 bases at V and 2 bases at J; junction bases unmatched: 6. Looked up from germline, CDR1 is MDHEN and CDR2 is SYDVKM. This CDR3 has 15 amino acids. CDR3: CASSRAGADTDTQYF. The CDR3 region has the DNA TGTGCCAGCAGTCGAGCGGGGGCCGACACAGATACGCAGTATTTT.

The rearrangement joins TRBV5-1 to TRBJ2-6; D is unresolved. The CDR3 extends over 17 amino acids. V was shortened by 0 bases and J by 0 bases, with 10 bases between the two germline ends. Germline V CDR1 and CDR2: SGHRS, YFSETQ. The CDR3 region is CASSLAVVSSGANVLTF. The CDR3 region has the DNA TGCGCCAGCAGCTTGGCCGTAGTTAGCTCTGGGGCCAACGTCCTGACTTTC.

The DNA for the CDR3 is TGTGCCTTCGACAGGGGCTCGAACACCGGGGAGCTGTTTTTT. Protein: CAFDRGSNTGELFF. The chain uses TRBV30 and TRBJ2-2; 8 bases fit TRBD1. Germline V CDR1 and CDR2: GTSNPN, SVGIG (reference sequence). V shed 7 bases, J shed 0 bases, and the junction held 4 bases outside the gene matches. The length of the CDR3 is 14 residues. The variable domain in full, completed from reference TRBV30 and TRBJ2-2, reads SQTIHQWPATLVQPVGSPLSLECTVEGTSNPNLYWYRQAAGRGLQLLFYSVGIGQISSEVPQNLSASRPQDRQFILSSKKLLLSDSGFYLCAFDRGSNTGELFFGEGSRLTVL.

This clone has a handful of counts. This sequence joins TRBV9 and TRBJ1-3; 8 nucleotides line up with TRBD1. CDR3 length: 15 amino acids. Germline loops: CDR1 SGDLS, CDR2 YYNGEE. V was clipped by 3 bases and J by 4 bases; unmatched bases: 6. CDR3 nucleotides: TGTGCCAGCAGCGCCCCAGGGGGCGGAGGAAACACCATATATTTT. Protein sequence: CASSAPGGGGNTIYF.

This chain links TRBV2 with TRBJ2-5, with D unclear. The V gene lost 5 bases and the J gene lost 6 bases, with 7 bases spanning the gap. This CDR3 contains 11 residues. Germline-derived CDR1 and CDR2 are SNHLY and FYNNEI. The CDR3: CASSSVQTQYF. CDR3 coding DNA: TGTGCCAGCAGTTCAGTTCAGACCCAGTACTTC.

The V and J genes are TRBV2 and TRBJ1-4; D uncertain. CDR3 size: 14 residues. V was clipped by 4 bases and J by 4 bases, with 10 bases between them. The germline gives CDR1 SNHLY, CDR2 FYNNEI. The CDR3 DNA reads as TGTGCCAGCAGTGGGAGGCAGTTTAATGAAAAACTGTTTTTT. Protein product: CASSGRQFNEKLFF.

The chain links TRBV29-1 to TRBJ2-5; 8 nucleotides line up with TRBD2. The CDR3 length is 12 residues. Trimming removed 6 bases from V and 5 bases from J; junction bases left unmatched: 5. In germline, CDR1 is SQVTM, CDR2 ANQGSEA. CDR3 coding DNA: TGCAGCGTCGGGGGGGCCAGGGAGACCCAGTACTTC. Protein: CSVGGARETQYF.

J is TRBJ2-2 and V is TRBV5-6, with 7 bases matching TRBD1. Germline trimming cut 4 bases from V and 4 bases from J; bases unmatched to any gene: 4. Germline assignment: CDR1 SGHDT and CDR2 YYEEEE. The CDR3 totals 14 residues. The CDR3 sequence is CASSARGFTGELFF. The CDR3 DNA is TGTGCCAGCAGCGCCAGGGGGTTCACCGGGGAGCTGTTTTTT. The full variable domain, with the rest looked up from reference TRBV5-6 and TRBJ2-2, is DAGVTQSPTHLIKTRGQQVTLRCSPKSGHDTVSWYQQALGQGPQFIFQYYEEEERQRGNFPDRFSGHQFPNYSSELNVNALLLGDSALYLCASSARGFTGELFFGEGSRLTVL.

The genes are TRBV3-1 (or the pseudogene TRBV3-2) and TRBJ1-6; D possibly corresponds to TRBD1 (6 bases). The CDR3 covers 17 residues. Trimming cost V 0 bases and J 6 bases, with 15 bases left between them. The germline V gene has CDR1 LGHDT and CDR2 YNNKEL (reference sequence). The CDR3 bases are TGTGCCAGCAGCCAAGACTTAGGGGGATTCGGTAATTCACCCCTCCACTTT. Translating gives CASSQDLGGFGNSPLHF.

The chain uses TRBV6-5 and TRBJ1-1; D unclear. V dropped 7 bases and J dropped 8 bases, with 14 bases sitting between them. The CDR3 has 12 amino acids. Per the germline V gene, CDR1 is MNHEY and CDR2 is SVGAGI. CDR3 sequence: CASMIREGEAFF. CDR3 DNA: TGTGCCAGCATGATCCGCGAGGGCGAAGCTTTCTTT.

The V gene is TRBV24-1, the J gene TRBJ2-1; D is perhaps TRBD2 (6 bases). Trimming took 4 bases from V and 2 from J, leaving 14 bases between them. This CDR3 is 16 amino acids long. Germline-derived CDR1 and CDR2 are KGHDR and SFDVKD. The CDR3 protein is CATSDHPEGAYNEQFF. DNA of the CDR3: TGTGCCACCAGTGACCACCCGGAGGGCGCCTACAATGAGCAGTTCTTC.

The V and J genes are TRBV4-1 and TRBJ1-1; maybe TRBD1 (6 bases). V dropped 4 bases and J dropped 5 bases, with 20 bases sitting between them. CDR1 MGHRA and CDR2 YSYEKL come from the germline V gene. The CDR3 consists of 16 residues. The CDR3 here is CASSPELGGGATEAFF. CDR3 in DNA: TGCGCCAGCAGCCCAGAATTGGGTGGGGGCGCGACTGAAGCTTTCTTT.

The chain is built from TRBV7-2 and TRBJ1-4, with TRBD1 as a possible D gene (6 bases). V was cut by 3 bases and J by 7 bases, with 12 bases left in between. The CDR3 loop spans 14 amino acids. In germline, CDR1 is SGHTA, CDR2 FQGNSA. The CDR3, as DNA: TGTGCCAGCAGCTTGGGTAACAGGGCTGAAAAACTGTTTTTT. This gives the protein CASSLGNRAEKLFF.

The J gene is TRBJ1-2, the V gene TRBV19; D is undetermined. This CDR3 is 15 amino acids long. Trimming stripped 7 bases from V and 6 bases from J, with 21 bases between. In germline, CDR1 is LNHDA, CDR2 SQIVND (reference sequence). The CDR3 loop reads CASNLSAGRVDGYTF. CDR3 nucleotide sequence: TGTGCCAGTAACCTTTCCGCGGGGAGGGTTGATGGCTACACCTTC.

This clone was detected once. V gene TRBV6-5 combines with J gene TRBJ2-2; weak D call: TRBD2 (5 bases). The germline gives CDR1 MNHEY, CDR2 SVGAGI. The CDR3 runs to 13 residues. The germline V and J ends were trimmed by 7 bases and 6 bases, with 12 bases remaining between them. DNA of the CDR3: TGTGCCAGCACCCCGGACGGGGCCGGGGAGCTGTTTTTT. Amino acids: CASTPDGAGELFF.

This clone has a handful of counts. V is TRBV4-1 and J is TRBJ2-1; no clear D gene. The germline CDR1 and CDR2 sequences are MGHRA and YSYEKL. The V end lost 4 bases, the J end lost 5 bases, and 12 bases lay between the germline ends. This CDR3 is 14 amino acids long. The DNA for the CDR3 is TGCGCCAGCAGCCGAACTTACTTAAACAATGAGCAGTTCTTC. This translates into CASSRTYLNNEQFF.

CDR3 protein: CASSLRGGTYEQYF. The CDR3, as DNA: TGTGCCAGCAGCTTGCGGGGGGGGACCTACGAGCAGTACTTC. This rearrangement joins TRBV5-4 to TRBJ2-7; TRBD2 matches at 8 bases. Germline V lookup: CDR1 SGHNT, CDR2 YYREEE (reference sequence). The length of the CDR3 is 14 residues. J lost 2 bases, V lost 1 base, and 2 bases had no gene match.

This clone was seen just once. This chain uses TRBV10-3 with TRBJ2-7; 9 nucleotides agree with TRBD1. Germline loops: CDR1 ENHRY, CDR2 SYGVKD. With V trimmed by 6 bases and J by 1 base, 7 bases remained unmatched. The CDR3 length is 15 residues. The CDR3 coding sequence is TGTGCCATCAGGGCTAAGGACAGGGGATCCTACGAGCAGTACTTC. Translating it yields CAIRAKDRGSYEQYF.

The chain is built from TRBV10-1 and TRBJ2-5; 7 bases align to TRBD2. The CDR3 extends over 15 amino acids. Germline loops: CDR1 WNHNN, CDR2 SYGVQD (reference sequence). The V and J ends lost 2 bases and 2 bases, in that order; junction bases with no gene match: 5. The CDR3 sequence: CASSEERGPQETQYF. The CDR3 DNA reads TGCGCCAGCAGTGAGGAGCGGGGACCTCAAGAGACCCAGTACTTC.